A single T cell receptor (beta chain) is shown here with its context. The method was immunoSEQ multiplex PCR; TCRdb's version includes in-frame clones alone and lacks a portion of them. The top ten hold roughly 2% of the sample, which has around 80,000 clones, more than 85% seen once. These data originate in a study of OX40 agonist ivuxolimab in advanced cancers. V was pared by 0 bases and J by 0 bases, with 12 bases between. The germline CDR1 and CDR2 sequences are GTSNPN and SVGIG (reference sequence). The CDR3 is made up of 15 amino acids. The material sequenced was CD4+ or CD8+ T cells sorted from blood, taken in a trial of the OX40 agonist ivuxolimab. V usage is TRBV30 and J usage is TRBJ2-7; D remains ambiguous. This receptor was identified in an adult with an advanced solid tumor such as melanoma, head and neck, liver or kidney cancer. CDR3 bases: TGTGCCTGGAGTGTAACGTCCATTAGCTCCTACGAGCAGTACTTC. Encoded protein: CAWSVTSISSYEQYF.